This T cell receptor (beta chain) was sequenced for a study of Graves' ophthalmopathy and Graves' hyperthyroidism. The wider study: Before any treatment was given, at initial diagnosis, peripheral blood was collected.

With regard to this clonotype: Its matching antigen is unknown. This sequence may be a read error, since a much larger clone differs from it by one base.

CDR3 regions of TCR beta were amplified from RNA transcripts. Following a first-round RT-PCR that used HTBI primers, a second-round multiplex PCR was carried out. TCRdb reanalysed the multiplex PCR reads using MiXCR and keeps one entry per CDR3 protein. The table has hundreds of thousands of distinct CDR3 sequences, around 45% seen once; the top ten hold around half. Study results and caveats: Blood was where most expanded thyroid clonotypes above 0.001 frequency also turned up.

Clinicians made diagnoses from clinical symptoms, serum thyroxine, TRAb, thyroid ultrasound and orbital computed tomography. This TCR was sampled from an adult man with Graves' ophthalmopathy. Source material: peripheral blood.

This chain's CDR3 is CASSAAGRYGQYF. The CDR3 bases are TGTGCCAGCAGTGCGGCAGGGCGGTACGGGCAGTACTTC. This chain uses TRBV25-1 with TRBJ2-7, with D perhaps TRBD1 (5 bases). This CDR3 comprises 13 residues. Germline-derived CDR1 and CDR2 are MGHDK and SYGVNS.